These 12 T cell receptor beta chains were sequenced from one sample in a study of blood T cells in healthy people across ages. A second PCR of roughly 7 to 11 cycles used a sample-barcoded 5' primer and a J-beta primer mix. Via MiXCR, TCRdb re-called the 5' RACE reads, giving one row per CDR3 protein. The sample yields 850,000 to 950,000 distinct CDR3 sequences, more than 25% seen once. Sequences were obtained from blood. The receptors were sampled from a woman aged 80 or over in good health.

This clonotype was observed many times. The chain carries TRBV20-1 and TRBJ1-4, with D tentatively TRBD1 (6 bases). V was clipped by 0 bases and J by 4 bases, with 9 bases between them. This CDR3 has 14 residues. Per germline, CDR1 DFQATT and CDR2 SNEGSKA (reference sequence). This CDR3 reads CSARDRGGNEKLFF. CDR3 bases: TGCAGTGCTAGAGACAGGGGTGGTAATGAAAAACTGTTTTTT.

This clonotype was detected ten times or more. V and J are TRBV20-1 and TRBJ2-1; 9 bases align to TRBD2. The CDR3 loop spans 14 amino acids. Looked up from germline, CDR1 is DFQATT and CDR2 is SNEGSKA (reference sequence). The trim removed 6 bases at V and 9 bases at J, leaving 12 bases unmatched. Written as DNA, the CDR3 is TGCAGTGCCGCCCAAGGCGGGGGGGCGGTTGAGCAGTTCTTC. This sequence encodes CSAAQGGGAVEQFF.

The rearrangement joins TRBV18 to TRBJ1-4; 7 bases are shared with TRBD1. CDR1 and CDR2 (germline): KGHSH, LQKENI. The junction had 7 bases not matched to a gene; V was cut back by 0 bases and J by 3 bases. The CDR3 sequence is 17 residues long. The CDR3 DNA reads as TGTGCCAGCTCACCACCTGACAGGGTGGGGTCTAATGAAAAACTGTTTTTT. The encoded protein is CASSPPDRVGSNEKLFF. The full variable domain, rest sourced from reference TRBV18 and TRBJ1-4, is NAGVMQNPRHLVRRRGQEARLRCSPMKGHSHVYWYRQLPEEGLKFMVYLQKENIIDESGMPKERFSAEFPKEGPSILRIQQVVRGDSAAYFCASSPPDRVGSNEKLFFGSGTQLSVL.

This clonotype was picked up a small number of times. This chain links TRBV6-1 with TRBJ2-3; D possibly corresponds to TRBD1 (5 bases). The length of the CDR3 is 14 residues. Trimming shortened V by 6 bases and J by 0 bases, and 10 bases separated the two germline ends. CDR1 is MNHNS, CDR2 SASEGT, per germline. The DNA of the CDR3 is TGTGCCAGCAGCCGACAGCCTAGCACAGATACGCAGTATTTT. This encodes CASSRQPSTDTQYF.

CDR3 sequence: CASSQRGAREQYF. The CDR3 DNA is TGTGCCAGCAGCCAGAGAGGGGCCCGAGAGCAGTACTTC. The gene calls are TRBV3-1 and TRBJ2-7; D may match TRBD1 or TRBD2 (5 bases each). The germline gives CDR1 LGHDT, CDR2 YNNKEL (reference sequence). The CDR3 has 13 amino acids. Trimming took off 3 bases at V and 7 bases at J, with 13 bases between the two ends.

Regarding this clonotype: The germline gene is not matched at one end of the junction; a read error may be the cause. The chain has TRBV5-1 and TRBJ2-6, with a tentative D call TRBD1 (6 bases). Germline CDR1 and CDR2: SGHRS and YFSETQ. The CDR3 is 16 residues long. Here the CDR3 reads CASSVGQNSGANVPTF. CDR3 coding DNA: TGCGCCAGCAGCGTCGGACAGAACTCTGGGGCCAACGTCCCGACTTTC.

This clonotype was counted at least ten times. V gene TRBV9 combines with J gene TRBJ2-1, with D unresolved. The V gene's germline CDR1 is SGDLS and CDR2 YYNGEE. The germline V and J ends were trimmed by 0 bases and 1 base, with 8 bases remaining between them. The CDR3 covers 15 residues. CDR3 sequence reads: CASSVGAGSYNEQFF. The CDR3 bases are TGTGCCAGCAGCGTAGGGGCAGGATCCTACAATGAGCAGTTCTTC.

This clonotype was observed a handful of times. The chain recombines TRBV2 with TRBJ1-5; 11 bases are shared with TRBD1. Germline assignment: CDR1 SNHLY and CDR2 FYNNEI. This CDR3 region has 15 residues. Trimming removed 6 bases from V and 6 bases from J; junction bases left unmatched: 7. This chain's CDR3 is CASRRLDRGLQPQHF. DNA for the CDR3: TGTGCCAGCAGGAGATTGGACAGGGGGCTTCAGCCCCAGCATTTT.

At least ten counts were recorded for this clonotype. V and J are TRBV4-3 and TRBJ2-1; TRBD2 matches 8 bases. CDR1 is LGHNA, CDR2 YSLEER, per germline. Trimming took 0 bases from V and 5 from J; bases not matched to a gene: 12. The CDR3 spans 18 residues. As DNA, the CDR3 is TGCGCCAGCAGCCAAGATTTGGCGGGGGGCTCCTTAAACAATGAGCAGTTCTTC. This gives the protein CASSQDLAGGSLNNEQFF.

This clonotype was seen many times. This chain links TRBV4-3 with TRBJ2-7, with 8 bases matching TRBD1. The trim removed 4 bases at V and 3 bases at J, leaving 8 bases unmatched. Germline-derived CDR1 and CDR2 are LGHNA and YSLEER. This CDR3 has 15 residues. The CDR3, as DNA: TGCGCCAGCAGCCCAGTCGGACAGGGAATCTACGAGCAGTACTTC. It specifies CASSPVGQGIYEQYF.

For this clonotype: With a much larger clone just one base away, this may be a read error. V and J are TRBV28 and TRBJ2-7; TRBD1 matches 7 bases. With V trimmed by 6 bases and J by 3 bases, 5 bases remained unmatched. The CDR3 covers 13 residues. Germline V CDR1 and CDR2: MDHEN, SYDVKM. This CDR3 reads CASRWGTDYEQYF. Here the CDR3 DNA reads TGTGCCAGCAGGTGGGGGACAGACTACGAGCAGTACTTC.

This clonotype was detected ten times or more. The chain combines TRBV27 with TRBJ2-1; unclear D gene. Germline CDR1 and CDR2: MNHEY and SMNVEV (reference sequence). This CDR3 is built from 15 residues. V lost 10 bases and J lost 0, with 16 bases in between. The chain's CDR3 is CATSRTWSSYNEQFF. In DNA, the CDR3 is TGTGCCACCTCAAGGACCTGGAGCTCCTACAATGAGCAGTTCTTC.